This T cell receptor beta chain was profiled in a study of regulatory and conventional T cells in RAG deficiency. Whole-study findings and limits: Patient subsets had shorter CDR3s; Omenn Treg-Tconv overlap exceeded 75%. Omenn syndrome and CID/AS patients had roughly 92-fold fewer unique Treg TCR beta sequences, versus approximately 10-fold elsewhere.

Genomic DNA came from blood conventional CD4+ T cells gated CD25-low CD127-high. Looked up from germline, CDR1 is LNHDA and CDR2 is SQIVND (reference sequence). The CDR3 spans 16 residues. V lost 4 bases and J 2 bases, leaving 15 bases between the germline ends. Profiled with immunoSEQ multiplex PCR; TCRdb holds only in-frame clones, not every one. In the table there are over 45,000 clones, about 87% of which are singletons. With respect to this clone: The antigen is undetermined.

The same sample was also studied in work on regulatory T cells. Turning to that study: The primer mix had 52 TRBV and 13 TRBJ primers.

The genes are TRBV19 and TRBJ2-1; maybe TRBD2 (7 bases). This clonotype was sampled from a human donor in good health. Sequencing was done on a sample of CD4+ effector T cells sorted from blood. CDR3: CASSNNGGPTYNEQFF. The CDR3 DNA is TGTGCCAGTAGTAACAACGGGGGGCCCACCTACAATGAGCAGTTCTTC.